This TCR beta chain comes out of a study of blood T cell repertoires in COVID-19. Study-wide background: The analysed material was cDNA or gDNA that came from T cells, B-cell-depleted T cells, or PBMCs.

The CDR3 has 12 amino acids. Trimming removed 4 bases at V and 6 bases at J, with 6 bases between. Germline V gives CDR1 MNHEY, CDR2 SVGEGT. Authors' analysis steps: Reference gene primer amplification gave estimated nucleated cell counts. Sequenced by immunoSEQ multiplex PCR; TCRdb stores in-frame clones only, minus some. V, J and clone size are taken as reported in that table, and D and trimming were inferred from the DNA itself. The sample yields about 160,000 clones, 70% to 90% seen once. The chain links TRBV6-2 or TRBV6-3 to TRBJ2-2, with D possibly being TRBD1 (5 bases). The sample consisted of PBMCs or T cells enriched from blood (not recorded which). This receptor was identified in a woman aged 45 to 65 who had recovered from COVID-19. CDR3 bases: TGTGCCAGCAGTTTAGGGGCCGGGGAGCTGTTTTTT. It translates to CASSLGAGELFF.